This T cell receptor beta chain was sequenced for a study of blood T cells in healthy people across ages. A note on this clonotype: Its antigen is unidentified.

The second PCR ran about 7 to 12 cycles with a sample-barcoded 5' primer and J-beta primers. MiXCR was run by TCRdb on the 5' RACE reads, yielding one entry per CDR3 protein. In the table there are approximately 1,000,000 distinct CDR3 sequences, roughly two fifths of which are singletons. The CDR3 totals 15 residues. Trimming removed 7 bases from V and 0 bases from J, with 15 bases in between. The study, taken as a whole, reports: The lack of PBMC sorting stopped any conclusive naive versus antigen-experienced comparison.

Sequencing was carried out using blood. The TCR comes from a man aged 18 to 30 in good health. This chain connects TRBV12-3 or TRBV12-4 to TRBJ1-1; D call uncertain. The DNA of the CDR3 is TGTGCCAGCACCCCCCTGCGGGTCATGAACACTGAAGCTTTCTTT. Encoded protein: CASTPLRVMNTEAFF.